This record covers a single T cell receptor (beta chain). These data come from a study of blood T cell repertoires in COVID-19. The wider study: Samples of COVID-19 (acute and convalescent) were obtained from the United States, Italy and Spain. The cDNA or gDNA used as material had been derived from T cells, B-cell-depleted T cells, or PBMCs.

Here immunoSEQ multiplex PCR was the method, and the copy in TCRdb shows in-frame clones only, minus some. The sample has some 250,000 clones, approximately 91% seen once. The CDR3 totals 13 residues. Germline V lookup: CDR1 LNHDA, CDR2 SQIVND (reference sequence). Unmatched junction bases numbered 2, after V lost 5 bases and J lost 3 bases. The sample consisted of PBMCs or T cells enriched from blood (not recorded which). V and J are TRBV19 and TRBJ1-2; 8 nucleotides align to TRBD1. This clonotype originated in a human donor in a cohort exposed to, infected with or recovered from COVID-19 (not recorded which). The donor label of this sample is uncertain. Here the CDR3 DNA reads TGTGCCAGTAGTTCGGGACAGGACTATGGCTACACCTTC. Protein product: CASSSGQDYGYTF.